A single TCR beta chain is shown here with its context. Original data processing: For nucleated cells, counts were estimated from reference gene primer amplification. Assay used: immunoSEQ multiplex PCR; TCRdb lists only in-frame clones, some missing. V and J calls plus clone size are reproduced from that table; the DNA served to infer D and trimming. The sample gives fewer than 35,000 clones, just over 85% of which show up once; approximately 8% is in the top ten. This specimen belongs to a study of blood T cell repertoires in COVID-19. Turning to the study itself: Whether acute or convalescent, the COVID-19 samples came from the United States, Italy and Spain. In each case, the material was cDNA or gDNA derived from T cells, B-cell-depleted T cells, or PBMCs.

This CDR3 has 14 amino acids. J lost 5 bases, V lost 3 bases, and 4 bases had no gene match. Germline assignment: CDR1 SGHRS and CDR2 YFSETQ. The sequenced material came from peripheral blood. The chain employs TRBV5-1 and TRBJ2-3, with 9 bases aligning to TRBD1. The TCR comes from a woman aged 50 to 60 with active COVID-19. The CDR3 reads CASSSGQGLDTQYF. CDR3 DNA sequence: TGCGCCAGCAGCTCGGGACAGGGTTTAGATACGCAGTATTTT.